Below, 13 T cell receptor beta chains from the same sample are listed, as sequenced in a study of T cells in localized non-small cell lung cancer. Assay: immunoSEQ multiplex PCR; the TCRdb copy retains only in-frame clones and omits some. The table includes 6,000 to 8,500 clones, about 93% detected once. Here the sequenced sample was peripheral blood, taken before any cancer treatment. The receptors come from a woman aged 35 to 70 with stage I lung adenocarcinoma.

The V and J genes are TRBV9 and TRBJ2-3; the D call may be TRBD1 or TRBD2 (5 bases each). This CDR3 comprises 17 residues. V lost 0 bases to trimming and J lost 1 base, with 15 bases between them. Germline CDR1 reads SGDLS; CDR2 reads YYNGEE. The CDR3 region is CASSVAWVRGGTDTQYF. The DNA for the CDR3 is TGTGCCAGCAGCGTAGCTTGGGTGAGGGGTGGCACAGATACGCAGTATTTT. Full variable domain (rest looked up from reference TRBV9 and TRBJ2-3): DSGVTQTPKHLITATGQRVTLRCSPRSGDLSVYWYQQSLDQGLQFLIQYYNGEERAKGNILERFSAQQFPDLHSELNLSSLELGDSALYFCASSVAWVRGGTDTQYFGPGTRLTVL.

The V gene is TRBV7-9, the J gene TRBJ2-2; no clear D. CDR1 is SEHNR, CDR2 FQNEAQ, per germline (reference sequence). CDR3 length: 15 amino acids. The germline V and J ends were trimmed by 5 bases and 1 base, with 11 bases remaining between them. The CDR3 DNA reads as TGTGCCAGCAGCCGTCCGTCGAGGAACACCGGGGAGCTGTTTTTT. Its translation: CASSRPSRNTGELFF.

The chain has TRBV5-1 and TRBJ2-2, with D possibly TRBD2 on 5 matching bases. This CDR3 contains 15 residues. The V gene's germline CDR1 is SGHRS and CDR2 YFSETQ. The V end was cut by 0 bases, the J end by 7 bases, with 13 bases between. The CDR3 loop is CASSLAPQTSGELFF. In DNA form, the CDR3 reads TGCGCCAGCAGCTTGGCCCCACAAACTAGCGGGGAGCTGTTTTTT.

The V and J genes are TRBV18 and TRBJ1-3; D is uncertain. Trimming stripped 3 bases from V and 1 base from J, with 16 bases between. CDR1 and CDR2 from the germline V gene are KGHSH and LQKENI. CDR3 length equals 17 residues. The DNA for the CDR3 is TGTGCCAGCTCACCGCCTAATAAGGACTGGTCTGGAAACACCATATATTTT. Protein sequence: CASSPPNKDWSGNTIYF.

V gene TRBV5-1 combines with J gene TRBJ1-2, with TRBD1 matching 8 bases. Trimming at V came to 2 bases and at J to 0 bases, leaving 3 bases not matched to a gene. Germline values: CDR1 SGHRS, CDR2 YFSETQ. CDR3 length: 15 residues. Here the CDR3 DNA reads TGCGCCAGCAGCTTACAGGGGGTGGCTAACTATGGCTACACCTTC. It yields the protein CASSLQGVANYGYTF.

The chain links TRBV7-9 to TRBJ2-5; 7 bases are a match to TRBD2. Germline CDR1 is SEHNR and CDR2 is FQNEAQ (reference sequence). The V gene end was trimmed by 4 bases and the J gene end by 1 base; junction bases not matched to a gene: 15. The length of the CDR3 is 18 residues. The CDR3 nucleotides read TGTGCCAGCAGCTCAGGGTGGAGTAGAGCGGGGACCCAAGAGACCCAGTACTTC. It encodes CASSSGWSRAGTQETQYF. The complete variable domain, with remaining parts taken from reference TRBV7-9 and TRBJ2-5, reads DTGVSQNPRHKITKRGQNVTFRCDPISEHNRLYWYRQTLGQGPEFLTYFQNEAQLEKSRLLSDRFSAERPKGSFSTLEIQRTEQGDSAMYLCASSSGWSRAGTQETQYFGPGTRLLVL.

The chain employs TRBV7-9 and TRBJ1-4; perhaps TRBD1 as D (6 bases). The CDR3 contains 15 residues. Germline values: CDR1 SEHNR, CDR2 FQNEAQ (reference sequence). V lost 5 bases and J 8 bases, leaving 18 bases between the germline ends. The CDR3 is CASSGGTGSQEKLFF. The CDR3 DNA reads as TGTGCCAGCAGCGGGGGAACAGGGTCGCAGGAAAAACTGTTTTTT.

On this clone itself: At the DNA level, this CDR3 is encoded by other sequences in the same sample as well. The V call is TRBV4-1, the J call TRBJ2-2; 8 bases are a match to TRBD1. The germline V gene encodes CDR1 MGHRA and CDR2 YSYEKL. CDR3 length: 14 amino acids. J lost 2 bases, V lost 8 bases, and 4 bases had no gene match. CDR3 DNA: TGCGCCAGCTCAGACAGGGGTAACACCGGGGAGCTGTTTTTT. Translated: CASSDRGNTGELFF.

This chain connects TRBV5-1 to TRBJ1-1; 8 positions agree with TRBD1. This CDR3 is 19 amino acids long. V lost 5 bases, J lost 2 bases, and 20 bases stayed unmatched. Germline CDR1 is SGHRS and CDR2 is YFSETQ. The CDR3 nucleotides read TGCGCCAGCAGGAGCCAGGGGGCCACCTTACCCAATACAAACACTGAAGCTTTCTTT. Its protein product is CASRSQGATLPNTNTEAFF.

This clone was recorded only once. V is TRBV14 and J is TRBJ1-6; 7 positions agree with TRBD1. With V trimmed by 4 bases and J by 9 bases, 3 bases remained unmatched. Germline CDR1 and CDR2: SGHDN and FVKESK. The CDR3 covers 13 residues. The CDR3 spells CASSRDRLSPLHF. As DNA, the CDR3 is TGTGCCAGCAGCCGGGACAGACTTTCACCCCTCCACTTT.

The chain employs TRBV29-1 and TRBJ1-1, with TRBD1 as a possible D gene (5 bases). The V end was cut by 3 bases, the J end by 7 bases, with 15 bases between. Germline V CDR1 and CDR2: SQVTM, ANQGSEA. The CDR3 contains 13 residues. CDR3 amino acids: CSVERGGSGEAFF. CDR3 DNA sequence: TGCAGCGTTGAGAGGGGTGGGTCGGGTGAAGCTTTCTTT.

The CDR3 sequence is CASSERQQETQYF. CDR3 bases: TGTGCCAGCAGTGAAAGGCAACAAGAGACCCAGTACTTC. This rearrangement joins TRBV2 to TRBJ2-5; no definite D call. Germline V gene sequence: CDR1 SNHLY, CDR2 FYNNEI. Trimming left V 2 bases short and J 2 bases short, with 6 bases between. The CDR3 totals 13 residues.

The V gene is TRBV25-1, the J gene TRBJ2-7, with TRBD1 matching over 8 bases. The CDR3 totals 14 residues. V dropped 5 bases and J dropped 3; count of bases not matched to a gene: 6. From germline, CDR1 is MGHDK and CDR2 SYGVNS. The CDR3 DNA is TGTGCCAGCAGTACACCGGGACAGGACTACGAGCAGTACTTC. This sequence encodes CASSTPGQDYEQYF.